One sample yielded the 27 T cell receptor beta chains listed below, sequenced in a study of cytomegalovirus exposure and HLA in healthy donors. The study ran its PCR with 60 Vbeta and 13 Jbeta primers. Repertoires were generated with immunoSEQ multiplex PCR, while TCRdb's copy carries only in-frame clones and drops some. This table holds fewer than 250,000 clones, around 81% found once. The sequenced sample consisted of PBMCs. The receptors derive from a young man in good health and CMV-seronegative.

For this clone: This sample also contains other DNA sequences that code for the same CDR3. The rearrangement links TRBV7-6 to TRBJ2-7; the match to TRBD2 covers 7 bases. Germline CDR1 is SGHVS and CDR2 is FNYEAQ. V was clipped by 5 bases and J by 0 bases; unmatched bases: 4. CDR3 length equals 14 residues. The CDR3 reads CASSPRDYSYEQYF. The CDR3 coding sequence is TGTGCCAGCAGCCCCCGGGACTACTCCTACGAGCAGTACTTC.

CDR3 in DNA: TGCGCCAGCAGCTTGGGCGGGAGGGCCTACAATGAGCAGTTCTTC. Its translation: CASSLGGRAYNEQFF. V is TRBV5-1 and J is TRBJ2-1, with 9 positions matching TRBD2. J lost 2 bases, V lost 0 bases, and 0 bases had no gene match. The CDR3 has 15 residues. Germline CDR1 is SGHRS and CDR2 is YFSETQ. The complete variable domain, with remaining parts taken from reference TRBV5-1 and TRBJ2-1, reads KAGVTQTPRYLIKTRGQQVTLSCSPISGHRSVSWYQQTPGQGLQFLFEYFSETQRNKGNFPGRFSGRQFSNSRSEMNVSTLELGDSALYLCASSLGGRAYNEQFFGPGTRLTVL.

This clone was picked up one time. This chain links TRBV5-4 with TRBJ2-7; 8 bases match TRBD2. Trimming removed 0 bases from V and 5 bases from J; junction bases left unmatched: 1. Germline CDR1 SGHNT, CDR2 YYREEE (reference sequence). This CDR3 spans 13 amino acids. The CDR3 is CASSLAGGNEQYF. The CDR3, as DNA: TGTGCCAGCAGCTTGGCGGGAGGGAACGAGCAGTACTTC.

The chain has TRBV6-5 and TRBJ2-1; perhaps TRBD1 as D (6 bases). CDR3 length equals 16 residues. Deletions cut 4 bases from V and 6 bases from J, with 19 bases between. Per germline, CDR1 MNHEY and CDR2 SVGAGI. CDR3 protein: CASSFVRGISANEQFF. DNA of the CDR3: TGTGCCAGCAGTTTTGTCAGGGGTATTTCGGCCAATGAGCAGTTCTTC.

This CDR3 is CASRGNTGELFF. Written as DNA, the CDR3 is TGTGCCAGCCGGGGGAACACCGGGGAGCTGTTTTTT. The rearrangement links TRBV7-9 to TRBJ2-2, with a weak D call TRBD2 (5 bases). Trimming pared 8 bases from V and 1 base from J, leaving 5 bases between. CDR1 is SEHNR and CDR2 is FQNEAQ in the germline V gene (reference sequence). The CDR3 runs to 12 residues.

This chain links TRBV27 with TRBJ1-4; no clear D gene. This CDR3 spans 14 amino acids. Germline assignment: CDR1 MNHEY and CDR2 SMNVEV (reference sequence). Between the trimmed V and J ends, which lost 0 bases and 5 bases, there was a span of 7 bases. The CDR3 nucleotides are TGTGCCAGCAGTTTATCGTACGGGAATGAAAAACTGTTTTTT. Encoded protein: CASSLSYGNEKLFF.

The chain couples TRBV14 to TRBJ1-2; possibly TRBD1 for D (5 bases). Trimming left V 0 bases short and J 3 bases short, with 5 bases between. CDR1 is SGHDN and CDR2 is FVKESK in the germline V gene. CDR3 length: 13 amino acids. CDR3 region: CASSQDRDYGYTF. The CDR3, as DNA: TGTGCCAGCAGCCAAGACAGGGACTATGGCTACACCTTC. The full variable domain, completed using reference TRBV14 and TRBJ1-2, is EAGVTQFPSHSVIEKGQTVTLRCDPISGHDNLYWYRRVMGKEIKFLLHFVKESKQDESGMPNNRFLAERTGGTYSTLKVQPAELEDSGVYFCASSQDRDYGYTFGSGTRLTVV.

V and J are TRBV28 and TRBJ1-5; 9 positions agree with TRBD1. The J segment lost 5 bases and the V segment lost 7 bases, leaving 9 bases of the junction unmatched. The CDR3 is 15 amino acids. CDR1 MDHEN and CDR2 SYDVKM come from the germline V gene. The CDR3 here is CASIKGGQGYQPQHF. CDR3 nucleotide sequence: TGTGCCAGCATCAAAGGGGGACAGGGTTATCAGCCCCAGCATTTT.

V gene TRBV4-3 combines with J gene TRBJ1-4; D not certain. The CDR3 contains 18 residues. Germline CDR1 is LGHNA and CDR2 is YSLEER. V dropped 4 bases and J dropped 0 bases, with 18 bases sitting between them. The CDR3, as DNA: TGCGCCAGCAGCCGGAAGAGAGAGGGAATTGCAACTAATGAAAAACTGTTTTTT. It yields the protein CASSRKREGIATNEKLFF.

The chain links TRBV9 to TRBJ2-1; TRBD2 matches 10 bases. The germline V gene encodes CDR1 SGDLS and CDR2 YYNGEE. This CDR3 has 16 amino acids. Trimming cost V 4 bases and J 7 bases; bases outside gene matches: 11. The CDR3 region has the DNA TGTGCCAGCAGCCCATCGAGCGGGGGGGAATTTAATGAGCAGTTCTTC. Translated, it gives CASSPSSGGEFNEQFF.

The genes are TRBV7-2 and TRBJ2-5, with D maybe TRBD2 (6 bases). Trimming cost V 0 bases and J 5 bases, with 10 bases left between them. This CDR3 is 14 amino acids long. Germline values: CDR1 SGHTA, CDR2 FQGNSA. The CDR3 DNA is TGTGCCAGCAGCTTAGCGACTAGTTCTGAGACCCAGTACTTC. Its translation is CASSLATSSETQYF.

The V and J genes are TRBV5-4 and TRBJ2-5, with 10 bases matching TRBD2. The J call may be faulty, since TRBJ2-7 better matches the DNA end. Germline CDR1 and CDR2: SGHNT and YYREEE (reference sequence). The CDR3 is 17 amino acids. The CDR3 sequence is CASSLAVQREGGYEQYF. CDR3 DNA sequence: TGTGCCAGCAGCTTGGCGGTACAGCGGGAGGGCGGGTACGAGCAGTACTTC.

CDR3 DNA sequence: TGTGCCAGCAGCTTAGTGCAGGTCTCCTACGAGCAGTACTTC. Amino acid sequence: CASSLVQVSYEQYF. The chain employs TRBV7-2 and TRBJ2-7, with D hard to call. The ends were cut back, 1 base at V and 0 bases at J, with 7 bases in the middle. This CDR3 has 14 residues. Per germline, CDR1 SGHTA and CDR2 FQGNSA. The variable domain in full, completed from reference TRBV7-2 and TRBJ2-7, reads GAGVSQSPSNKVTEKGKDVELRCDPISGHTALYWYRQSLGQGLEFLIYFQGNSAPDKSGLPSDRFSAERTGGSVSTLTIQRTQQEDSAVYLCASSLVQVSYEQYFGPGTRLTVT.

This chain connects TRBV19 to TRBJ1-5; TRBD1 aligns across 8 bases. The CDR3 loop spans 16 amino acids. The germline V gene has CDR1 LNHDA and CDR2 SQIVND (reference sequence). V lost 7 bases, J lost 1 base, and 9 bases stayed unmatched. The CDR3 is CASMQDREGSNQPQHF. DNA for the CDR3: TGTGCCAGTATGCAGGACAGGGAAGGGAGCAATCAGCCCCAGCATTTT.

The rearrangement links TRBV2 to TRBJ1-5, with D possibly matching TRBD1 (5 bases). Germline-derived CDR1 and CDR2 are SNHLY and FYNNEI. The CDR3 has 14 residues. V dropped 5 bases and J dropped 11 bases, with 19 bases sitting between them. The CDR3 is CASSHREGQSAQHF. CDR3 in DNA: TGTGCCAGCAGTCACCGGGAGGGGCAATCAGCCCAGCATTTT.

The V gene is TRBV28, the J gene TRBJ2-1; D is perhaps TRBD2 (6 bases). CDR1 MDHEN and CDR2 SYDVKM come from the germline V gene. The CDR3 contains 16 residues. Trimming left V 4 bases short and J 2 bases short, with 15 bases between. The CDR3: CASSWGTPRPYNEQFF. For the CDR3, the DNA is TGTGCCAGCAGTTGGGGGACTCCCAGACCCTACAATGAGCAGTTCTTC.

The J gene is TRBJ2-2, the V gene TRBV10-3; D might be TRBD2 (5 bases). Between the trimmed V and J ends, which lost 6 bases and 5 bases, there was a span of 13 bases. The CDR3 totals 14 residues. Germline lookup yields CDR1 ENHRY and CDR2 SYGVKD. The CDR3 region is CAIRVGRDTGELFF. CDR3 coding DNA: TGTGCCATCAGGGTCGGTCGGGATACCGGGGAGCTGTTTTTT.

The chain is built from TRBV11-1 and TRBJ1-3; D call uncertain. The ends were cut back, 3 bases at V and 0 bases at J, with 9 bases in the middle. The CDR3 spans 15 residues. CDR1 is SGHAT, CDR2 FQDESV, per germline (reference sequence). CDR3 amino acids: CASSLTGSSGNTIYF. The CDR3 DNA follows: TGTGCCAGCAGCTTGACGGGTTCCTCTGGAAACACCATATATTTT.

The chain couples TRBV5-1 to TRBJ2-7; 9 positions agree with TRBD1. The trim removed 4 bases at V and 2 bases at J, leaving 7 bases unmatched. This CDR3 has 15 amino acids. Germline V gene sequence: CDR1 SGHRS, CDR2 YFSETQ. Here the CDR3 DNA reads TGCGCCAGCAGCCTCTTAGGGACAGGGACCTACGAGCAGTACTTC. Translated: CASSLLGTGTYEQYF.

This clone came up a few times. The CDR3 DNA reads as TGTGCCAGCAGCCCCCTATCGGGTCCCAAAAACATTCAGTACTTC. Its translation: CASSPLSGPKNIQYF. The V and J genes are TRBV14 and TRBJ2-4; D gene unclear. V was cut by 4 bases and J by 2 bases, with 12 bases left in between. Germline V gene lookup returns CDR1 SGHDN and CDR2 FVKESK. The CDR3 length is 15 residues.

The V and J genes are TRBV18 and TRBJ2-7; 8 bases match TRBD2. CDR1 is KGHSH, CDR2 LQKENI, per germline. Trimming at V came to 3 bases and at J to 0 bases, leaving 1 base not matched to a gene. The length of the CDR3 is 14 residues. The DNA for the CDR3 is TGTGCCAGCTCACCTACTAGCGGCTCCTACGAGCAGTACTTC. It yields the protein CASSPTSGSYEQYF.

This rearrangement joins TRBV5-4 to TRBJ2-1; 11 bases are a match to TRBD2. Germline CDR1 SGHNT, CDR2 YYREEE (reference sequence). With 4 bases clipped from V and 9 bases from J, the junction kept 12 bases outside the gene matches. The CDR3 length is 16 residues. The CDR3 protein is CASSQGGLAGGREQFF. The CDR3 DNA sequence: TGTGCCAGCAGCCAGGGTGGGCTAGCGGGGGGACGTGAGCAGTTCTTC.

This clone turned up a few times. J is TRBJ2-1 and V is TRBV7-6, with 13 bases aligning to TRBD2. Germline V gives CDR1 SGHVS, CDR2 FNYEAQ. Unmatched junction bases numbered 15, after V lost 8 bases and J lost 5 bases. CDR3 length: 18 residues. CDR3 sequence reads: CASLSGTSGASGNNEQFF. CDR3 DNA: TGTGCCAGCCTCTCGGGGACTAGCGGGGCCTCGGGGAACAATGAGCAGTTCTTC.

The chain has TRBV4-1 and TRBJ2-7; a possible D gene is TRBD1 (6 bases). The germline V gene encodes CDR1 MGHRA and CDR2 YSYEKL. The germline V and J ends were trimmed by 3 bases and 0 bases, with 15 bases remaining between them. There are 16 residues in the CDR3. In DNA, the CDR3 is TGCGCCAGCAGCCATCTAACAGGGTTCCCCTCCTACGAGCAGTACTTC. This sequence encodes CASSHLTGFPSYEQYF.

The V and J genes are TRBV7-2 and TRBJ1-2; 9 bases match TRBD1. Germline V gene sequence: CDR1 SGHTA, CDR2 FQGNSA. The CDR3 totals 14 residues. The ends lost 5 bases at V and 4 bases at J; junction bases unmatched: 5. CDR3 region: CASSIPGQGYGYTF. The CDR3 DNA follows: TGTGCCAGCAGCATCCCGGGACAGGGCTATGGCTACACCTTC. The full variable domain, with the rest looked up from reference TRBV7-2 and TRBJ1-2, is GAGVSQSPSNKVTEKGKDVELRCDPISGHTALYWYRQSLGQGLEFLIYFQGNSAPDKSGLPSDRFSAERTGGSVSTLTIQRTQQEDSAVYLCASSIPGQGYGYTFGSGTRLTVV.

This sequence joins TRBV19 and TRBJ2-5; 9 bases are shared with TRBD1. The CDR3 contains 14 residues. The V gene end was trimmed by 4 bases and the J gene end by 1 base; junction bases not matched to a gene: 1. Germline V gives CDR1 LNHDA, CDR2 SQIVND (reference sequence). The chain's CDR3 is CASSKDRGQETQYF. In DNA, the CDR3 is TGTGCCAGTAGTAAGGACAGGGGCCAAGAGACCCAGTACTTC.

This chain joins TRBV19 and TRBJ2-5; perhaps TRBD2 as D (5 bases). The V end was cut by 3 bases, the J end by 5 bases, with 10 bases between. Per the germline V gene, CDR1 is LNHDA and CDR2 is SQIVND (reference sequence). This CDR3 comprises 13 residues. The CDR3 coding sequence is TGTGCCAGTAGTATGGAGAGGAGGGAGACCCAGTACTTC. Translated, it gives CASSMERRETQYF.